The 32 T cell receptor beta chains below come from one sample, sequenced in a study of response to subunit inactivated influenza vaccine. Each CDR3 protein gets one entry after TCRdb re-called the RT-PCR reads with MiXCR. The table lists about 530,000 distinct CDR3 sequences, over 10% of them singletons, with roughly 13% in the top ten. The source material was PBMCs from blood, sampled more than 35 days after vaccination. These receptors were collected from a middle-aged man who received an inactivated influenza vaccine.

This clonotype was observed many times. The chain combines TRBV7-2 with TRBJ2-1, with D perhaps matching TRBD2 (7 bases). The CDR3 extends over 15 amino acids. The germline gives CDR1 SGHTA, CDR2 FQGNSA. The V end was cut by 7 bases, the J end by 7 bases, with 20 bases between. CDR3 amino acids: CASKKGGGPENEQFF. For the CDR3, the DNA is TGTGCCAGCAAAAAAGGGGGAGGGCCGGAAAATGAGCAGTTCTTC.

This clonotype was seen once. The CDR3 loop is CASSFGQNFYGYTF. The CDR3 nucleotides read TGTGCCAGCAGTTTTGGACAGAACTTCTATGGCTACACCTTC. The chain is built from TRBV27 and TRBJ1-2, with D possibly matching TRBD1 (6 bases). Germline-derived CDR1 and CDR2 are MNHEY and SMNVEV (reference sequence). V lost 3 bases and J lost 4, with 12 bases in between. This CDR3 is 14 amino acids long.

This clonotype was seen a handful of times. The chain couples TRBV6-6 to TRBJ1-1; 9 bases line up with TRBD1. The germline gives CDR1 MNHNY, CDR2 SVGAGI (reference sequence). The CDR3 has 13 amino acids. Trimming took 5 bases from V and 7 from J; bases not matched to a gene: 5. The CDR3 nucleotides are TGTGCCAGCAGTCCAGGACAGGGGTTTGAAGCTTTCTTT. It is translated as CASSPGQGFEAFF.

The chain is built from TRBV15 and TRBJ2-5, with D perhaps matching TRBD2 (6 bases). V lost 1 base and J lost 7, with 16 bases in between. This CDR3 has 15 residues. Germline CDR1 and CDR2: LNHNV and YYDKDF (reference sequence). The CDR3 loop is CATSRGAGPSGTQYF. The CDR3, as DNA: TGTGCCACCAGCAGAGGCGCGGGACCATCGGGGACCCAGTACTTC.

The chain recombines TRBV2 with TRBJ2-5, with 10 bases identical to TRBD2. The CDR3 runs 16 residues. Germline trimming cut 8 bases from V and 0 bases from J; bases unmatched to any gene: 9. The germline CDR1 and CDR2 sequences are SNHLY and FYNNEI. This CDR3 reads CASRASGGRYQETQYF. DNA for the CDR3: TGTGCCAGCCGCGCTAGCGGGGGCCGGTACCAAGAGACCCAGTACTTC. Supplemented by reference TRBV2 and TRBJ2-5, the full variable domain reads EPEVTQTPSHQVTQMGQEVILRCVPISNHLYFYWYRQILGQKVEFLVSFYNNEISEKSEIFDDQFSVERPDGSNFTLKIRSTKLEDSAMYFCASRASGGRYQETQYFGPGTRLLVL.

The rearrangement joins TRBV5-1 to TRBJ2-3, with 8 bases identical to TRBD1. The germline CDR1 and CDR2 sequences are SGHRS and YFSETQ. The J segment lost 4 bases and the V segment lost 4 bases, leaving 5 bases of the junction unmatched. The CDR3 contains 14 residues. The CDR3 region is CASSVQGVADTQYF. DNA for the CDR3: TGCGCCAGCAGCGTACAGGGGGTTGCAGATACGCAGTATTTT.

This clonotype showed up just a few times. The chain combines TRBV20-1 with TRBJ2-1; 11 bases match TRBD2. The germline CDR1 and CDR2 sequences are DFQATT and SNEGSKA (reference sequence). V shed 6 bases, J shed 5 bases, and the junction held 3 bases outside the gene matches. The CDR3 has 13 amino acids. CDR3: CSATSGNHNEQFF. The CDR3 DNA is TGCAGTGCGACTAGCGGGAACCACAATGAGCAGTTCTTC.

In its sample, this clonotype was seen a few times. The J gene is TRBJ1-3, the V gene TRBV4-2; 7 nucleotides agree with TRBD1. V shed 6 bases and J 0 bases; nucleotides not matched to a gene: 11. Germline loops: CDR1 LGHNA, CDR2 YNFKEQ. The CDR3 length is 17 residues. Written as DNA, the CDR3 is TGTGCCAGCAGTAAACCCCTTACAGGGGCCTCTGGAAACACCATATATTTT. It codes for CASSKPLTGASGNTIYF.

V usage is TRBV10-3 and J usage is TRBJ2-6, with D tentatively TRBD1 (5 bases). V lost 1 base, J lost 1 base, and 14 bases lay in between. CDR1 ENHRY and CDR2 SYGVKD come from the germline V gene. CDR3 length: 18 amino acids. In nucleotides, the CDR3 is TGTGCCATCAGTGAGTTCCACCCGCAGGGTTCTGGGGCCAACGTCCTGACTTTC. It encodes CAISEFHPQGSGANVLTF.

This clonotype was counted between two and nine times. The CDR3: CSASPGTGSQETQYF. The CDR3 nucleotides are TGCAGTGCGAGTCCCGGGACAGGGTCCCAAGAGACCCAGTACTTC. V usage is TRBV20-1 and J usage is TRBJ2-5; 9 bases map to TRBD1. The V segment lost 6 bases and the J segment 1 base; nucleotides outside the gene matches: 9. From germline, CDR1 is DFQATT and CDR2 SNEGSKA (reference sequence). This CDR3 is 15 amino acids long.

This clonotype has ten or more counts. The genes are TRBV5-1 and TRBJ2-1; a possible D gene is TRBD2 (6 bases). CDR1 is SGHRS and CDR2 is YFSETQ in the germline V gene. This CDR3 is 16 amino acids long. V lost 0 bases and J lost 0, with 10 bases in between. The CDR3 sequence is CASSLAAGSSYNEQFF. The CDR3 DNA is TGCGCCAGCAGCTTGGCCGCGGGGAGCTCCTACAATGAGCAGTTCTTC.

The V gene is TRBV20-1, the J gene TRBJ2-7; 11 nucleotides agree with TRBD1. From germline, CDR1 is DFQATT and CDR2 SNEGSKA (reference sequence). J lost 2 bases, V lost 4 bases, and 4 bases had no gene match. This CDR3 is 14 amino acids long. The CDR3 nucleotides read TGCAGTGCTACGGGGGACAGGGGGGCCTACGAGCAGTACTTC. Its protein is CSATGDRGAYEQYF.

This clonotype was recorded many times. V and J are TRBV5-1 and TRBJ2-5, with 8 bases matching TRBD2. This CDR3 has 14 residues. Germline V gives CDR1 SGHRS, CDR2 YFSETQ. J lost 5 bases, V lost 0 bases, and 3 bases had no gene match. CDR3 sequence (DNA): TGCGCCAGCAGCTTGGAAGTAGCGGGGGAGACCCAGTACTTC. Its translation is CASSLEVAGETQYF.

The gene calls are TRBV20-1 and TRBJ2-7; weak D call: TRBD2 (5 bases). The CDR3 has 11 residues. Per the germline V gene, CDR1 is DFQATT and CDR2 is SNEGSKA (reference sequence). V lost 1 base, J lost 4 bases, and 5 bases lay in between. CDR3 sequence reads: CSARAGYEQYF. DNA of the CDR3: TGCAGTGCTAGAGCGGGATACGAGCAGTACTTC.

This clonotype was counted between two and nine times. The rearrangement joins TRBV6-2 or TRBV6-3 to TRBJ2-2, with no clear D. Trimming removed 1 base from V and 8 bases from J, with 5 bases in between. Germline V gives CDR1 MNHEY, CDR2 SVGEGT. The CDR3 is 12 residues long. Written as DNA, the CDR3 is TGTGCCAGCAGTTACTTCGAGGGGGAGCTGTTTTTT. Amino acids: CASSYFEGELFF.

This clonotype was seen ten or more times. This rearrangement joins TRBV20-1 to TRBJ2-1; D possibly corresponds to TRBD2 (6 bases). The CDR3 covers 15 residues. The V gene's germline CDR1 is DFQATT and CDR2 SNEGSKA (reference sequence). The V end lost 3 bases, the J end lost 8 bases, and 20 bases lay between the germline ends. The CDR3 region is CSASGVWEAGHEQFF. The CDR3 DNA sequence: TGCAGTGCTAGCGGCGTGTGGGAGGCAGGCCATGAGCAGTTCTTC.

This clonotype was counted at least ten times. V and J are TRBV7-3 and TRBJ2-3; D ambiguous. The V gene's germline CDR1 is SGHTA and CDR2 FQGTGA. V was cut by 3 bases and J by 4 bases, with 8 bases left in between. CDR3 length equals 13 residues. The DNA for the CDR3 is TGTGCCAGCAGCTTCCAGAGGCCAGATACGCAGTATTTT. Translated: CASSFQRPDTQYF.

This clonotype was observed a handful of times. The rearrangement joins TRBV7-2 to TRBJ2-2; 8 nucleotides match TRBD2. V was pared by 5 bases and J by 5 bases, with 10 bases of the junction left unmatched. Germline assignment: CDR1 SGHTA and CDR2 FQGNSA. The CDR3 runs 16 residues. Here the CDR3 DNA reads TGTGCCAGCAGCATAAGCGGGGGAGGTCGGACCGGGGAGCTGTTTTTT. Its protein is CASSISGGGRTGELFF.

The chain joins TRBV24-1 to TRBJ2-2; 10 positions agree with TRBD2. Trimming removed 0 bases from V and 0 bases from J; junction bases left unmatched: 9. Germline-derived CDR1 and CDR2 are KGHDR and SFDVKD. CDR3 length: 20 amino acids. Here the CDR3 DNA reads TGTGCCACCAGTGATTTGTCCAGCGGGAGGGCTGGTTCGAACACCGGGGAGCTGTTTTTT. This encodes CATSDLSSGRAGSNTGELFF.

The CDR3 sequence: CASSQEHTDTQYF. In nucleotides, the CDR3 is TGTGCCAGCAGCCAAGAACACACAGATACGCAGTATTTT. The chain links TRBV11-2 to TRBJ2-3; D is unclear. Deletions cut 5 bases from V and 2 bases from J, with 8 bases between. This CDR3 has 13 residues. Germline CDR1 is SGHAT and CDR2 is FQNNGV.

This clonotype has just a few counts. This rearrangement joins TRBV7-9 to TRBJ2-3; D possibly uses TRBD1 or TRBD2 (5 bases each). The germline gives CDR1 SEHNR, CDR2 FQNEAQ (reference sequence). Trimming left V 0 bases short and J 4 bases short, with 11 bases between. The CDR3 has 15 amino acids. As DNA, the CDR3 is TGTGCCAGCAGCTTAGCGAGGGGTTCTTCAGATACGCAGTATTTT. Translated: CASSLARGSSDTQYF. The full variable domain, rest sourced from reference TRBV7-9 and TRBJ2-3, is DTGVSQNPRHKITKRGQNVTFRCDPISEHNRLYWYRQTLGQGPEFLTYFQNEAQLEKSRLLSDRFSAERPKGSFSTLEIQRTEQGDSAMYLCASSLARGSSDTQYFGPGTRLTVL.

This chain joins TRBV20-1 and TRBJ2-1, with TRBD1 as a possible D gene (6 bases). The V gene lost 3 bases and the J gene lost 7 bases, with 16 bases spanning the gap. CDR3 length: 14 amino acids. Germline-derived CDR1 and CDR2 are DFQATT and SNEGSKA (reference sequence). Here the CDR3 reads CSARLGVGQNEQFF. CDR3 sequence (DNA): TGCAGTGCTAGGTTAGGGGTTGGACAGAATGAGCAGTTCTTC.

The chain combines TRBV2 with TRBJ1-1; D remains unclear. V lost 7 bases, J lost 1 base, and 10 bases lay in between. Germline-derived CDR1 and CDR2 are SNHLY and FYNNEI. The CDR3 extends over 13 amino acids. The CDR3 protein is CASNGAENTEAFF. The DNA for the CDR3 is TGTGCCAGCAACGGAGCGGAGAACACTGAAGCTTTCTTT.

The sample holds a few counts of this clonotype. The chain is built from TRBV20-1 and TRBJ2-1; TRBD2 might be the D (5 bases). This CDR3 has 12 amino acids. Germline CDR1 and CDR2: DFQATT and SNEGSKA (reference sequence). Trimming removed 6 bases from V and 9 bases from J, with 15 bases in between. CDR3 protein: CSAITLAGEQFF. Written as DNA, the CDR3 is TGCAGTGCGATCACTCTAGCTGGTGAGCAGTTCTTC.

This clonotype has at least ten counts. The chain employs TRBV20-1 and TRBJ1-6; D is uncertain. The CDR3 totals 15 residues. CDR1 and CDR2 (germline): DFQATT, SNEGSKA (reference sequence). Trimming pared 1 base from V and 5 bases from J, leaving 12 bases between. The CDR3 sequence is CSARVPGENNSPLHF. The DNA for the CDR3 is TGCAGTGCTAGAGTACCGGGCGAGAATAATTCACCCCTCCACTTT.

This clonotype was observed many times. The rearrangement joins TRBV29-1 to TRBJ1-1; 8 bases line up with TRBD1. V gave up 6 bases and J gave up 1 base; unmatched junction bases: 7. The CDR3 is made up of 14 amino acids. CDR1 SQVTM and CDR2 ANQGSEA come from the germline V gene. The CDR3 DNA follows: TGCAGCGTCGACAGACAGGGGACGAACACTGAAGCTTTCTTT. Encoded protein: CSVDRQGTNTEAFF.

This clonotype has only a few counts. In DNA, the CDR3 is TGTGCCAGCAGCCAAGATATGGGGAGACCGAATGAGCAGTTCTTC. Translation gives CASSQDMGRPNEQFF. The V call is TRBV4-2, the J call TRBJ2-1, with D possibly being TRBD2 (5 bases). Germline loops: CDR1 LGHNA, CDR2 YNFKEQ. The V and J ends lost 0 bases and 7 bases respectively, with 13 bases between them. The CDR3 has 15 residues.

The chain combines TRBV15 with TRBJ2-3, with D uncertain. The germline V and J ends were trimmed by 3 bases and 4 bases, with 5 bases remaining between them. The length of the CDR3 is 12 residues. The germline V gene encodes CDR1 LNHNV and CDR2 YYDKDF (reference sequence). For the CDR3, the DNA is TGTGCCACCAGCAGTGGGGCAGATACGCAGTATTTT. It codes for CATSSGADTQYF.

This clonotype was recorded a few times. This chain links TRBV27 with TRBJ2-3; a weak D match, TRBD2 (6 bases). The germline CDR1 and CDR2 sequences are MNHEY and SMNVEV (reference sequence). The CDR3 is made up of 18 amino acids. V shed 1 base and J shed 2 bases, with 19 bases lying between them. CDR3 nucleotide sequence: TGTGCCAGCAGTTTATTCCCCGGTGCTCGGGGGACCACAGATACGCAGTATTTT. Translated: CASSLFPGARGTTDTQYF.

The J gene is TRBJ2-3, the V gene TRBV27, with TRBD1 matching 10 bases. Germline V gene sequence: CDR1 MNHEY, CDR2 SMNVEV (reference sequence). The CDR3 consists of 14 residues. The V and J ends lost 7 bases and 5 bases, in that order; junction bases with no gene match: 6. CDR3 residues: CASKTGGPRDTQYF. The CDR3 nucleotides are TGTGCCAGCAAGACAGGGGGCCCACGAGATACGCAGTATTTT.

This clonotype was observed a handful of times. The chain uses TRBV15 and TRBJ2-5, with 7 bases lining up with TRBD1. Trimming at V came to 5 bases and at J to 5 bases, leaving 5 bases not matched to a gene. In germline, CDR1 is LNHNV, CDR2 YYDKDF (reference sequence). This CDR3 contains 13 residues. Written as DNA, the CDR3 is TGTGCCACCAGCGACAGGGAATGGGAGACCCAGTACTTC. Amino acids: CATSDREWETQYF.

The chain employs TRBV6-1 and TRBJ2-5; unclear D gene. The CDR3 is 15 amino acids. The V end was cut by 3 bases, the J end by 0 bases, with 11 bases between. Germline V CDR1 and CDR2: MNHNS, SASEGT. The CDR3 spells CASSDPPTYQETQYF. The CDR3 DNA follows: TGTGCCAGCAGTGACCCCCCAACGTACCAAGAGACCCAGTACTTC.